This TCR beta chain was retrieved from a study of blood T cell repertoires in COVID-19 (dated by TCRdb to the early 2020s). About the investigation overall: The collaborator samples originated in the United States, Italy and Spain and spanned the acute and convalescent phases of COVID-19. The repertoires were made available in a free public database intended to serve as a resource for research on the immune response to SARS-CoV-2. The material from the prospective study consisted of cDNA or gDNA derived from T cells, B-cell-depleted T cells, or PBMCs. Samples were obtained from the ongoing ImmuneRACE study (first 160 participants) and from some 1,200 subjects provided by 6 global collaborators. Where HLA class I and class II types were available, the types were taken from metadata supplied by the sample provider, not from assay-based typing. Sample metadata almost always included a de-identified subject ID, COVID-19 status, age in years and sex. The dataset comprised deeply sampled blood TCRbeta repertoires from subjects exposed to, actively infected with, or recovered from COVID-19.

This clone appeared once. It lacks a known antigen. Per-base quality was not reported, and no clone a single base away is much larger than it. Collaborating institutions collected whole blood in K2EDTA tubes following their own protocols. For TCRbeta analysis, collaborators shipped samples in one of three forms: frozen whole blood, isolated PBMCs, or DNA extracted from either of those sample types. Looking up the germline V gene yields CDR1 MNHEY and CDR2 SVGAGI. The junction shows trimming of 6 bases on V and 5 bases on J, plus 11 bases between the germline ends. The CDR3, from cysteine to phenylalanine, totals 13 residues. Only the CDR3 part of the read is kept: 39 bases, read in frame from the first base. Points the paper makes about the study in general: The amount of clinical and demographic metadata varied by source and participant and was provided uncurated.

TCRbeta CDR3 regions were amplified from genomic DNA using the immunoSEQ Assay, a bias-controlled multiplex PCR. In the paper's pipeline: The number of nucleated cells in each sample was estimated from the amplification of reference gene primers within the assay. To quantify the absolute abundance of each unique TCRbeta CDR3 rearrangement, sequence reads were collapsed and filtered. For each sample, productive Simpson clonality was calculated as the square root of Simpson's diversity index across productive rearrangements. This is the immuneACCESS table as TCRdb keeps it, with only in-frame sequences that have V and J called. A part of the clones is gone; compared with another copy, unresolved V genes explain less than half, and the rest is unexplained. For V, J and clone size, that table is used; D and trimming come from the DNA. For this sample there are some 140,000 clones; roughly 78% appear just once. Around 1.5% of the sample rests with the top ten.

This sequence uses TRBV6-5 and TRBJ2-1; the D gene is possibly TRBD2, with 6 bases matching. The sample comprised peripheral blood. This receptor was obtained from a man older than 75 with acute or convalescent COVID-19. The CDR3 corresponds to CASRTPGDNEQFF. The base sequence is TGTGCCAGCAGGACCCCGGGGGACAATGAGCAGTTCTTC.